This TCR beta chain came from a study of T-cell memory formation after mild COVID-19. TCRdb independently ran MiXCR on the 5' RACE reads; one entry per CDR3 protein. The sample holds 250,000 to 300,000 distinct CDR3 sequences, under 20% seen once. This clonotype was found a few times. CDR1 SNHLY and CDR2 FYNNEI come from the germline V gene. The CDR3 spans 14 residues. V was pared by 9 bases and J by 3 bases, with 14 bases between. The TCR was taken from a man aged 18 to 35 who had mild COVID-19 (a few samples of this study predate the infection). Cell type and time point are not known. The V and J genes are TRBV2 and TRBJ2-2, with D perhaps given as TRBD1 or TRBD2 (5 bases each). The sample taken for sequencing was PBMCs or a T cell subset sorted from them (not recorded which). The CDR3 sequence is CASWPGPYTGELFF. CDR3 bases: TGTGCCAGTTGGCCGGGGCCCTACACCGGGGAGCTGTTTTTT.